A single sample is the source of the 19 T cell receptor beta chains below, sequenced in a study of cytomegalovirus exposure and HLA in healthy donors. PCR used 60 Vbeta primers and 13 Jbeta primers. Data came from immunoSEQ multiplex PCR; TCRdb stores just in-frame clones and leaves some out. The data hold about 91,000 clones, with under 75% observed a single time. The sample taken for sequencing was PBMCs. These receptors originate from a female donor in good health and CMV-seronegative.

This sequence joins TRBV7-2 and TRBJ2-1; 8 bases align to TRBD2. The V segment lost 4 bases and the J segment 8 bases; nucleotides outside the gene matches: 7. The germline V gene has CDR1 SGHTA and CDR2 FQGNSA. There are 14 residues in the CDR3. CDR3 protein: CASSSGGGRDEQFF. CDR3 in DNA: TGTGCCAGCAGCTCAGGCGGGGGGCGAGATGAGCAGTTCTTC.

The chain carries TRBV11-2 and TRBJ1-2, with TRBD1 matching over 9 bases. In germline, CDR1 is SGHAT, CDR2 FQNNGV. Trimming cost V 1 base and J 4 bases; bases outside gene matches: 7. The CDR3 totals 16 residues. The DNA of the CDR3 is TGTGCCAGCAGCTTAGGGACAGGGGCGCCGGGCTATGGCTACACCTTC. Its translation: CASSLGTGAPGYGYTF. Combining the CDR3 with reference TRBV11-2 and TRBJ1-2 gives the whole variable domain EAGVAQSPRYKIIEKRQSVAFWCNPISGHATLYWYQQILGQGPKLLIQFQNNGVVDDSQLPKDRFSAERLKGVDSTLKIQPAKLEDSAVYLCASSLGTGAPGYGYTFGSGTRLTVV.

This clone showed up just a few times. V is TRBV19 and J is TRBJ1-2; the D is unclear. The CDR3 is made up of 13 amino acids. V lost 7 bases, J lost 3 bases, and 12 bases lay in between. The germline gives CDR1 LNHDA, CDR2 SQIVND (reference sequence). The CDR3 sequence is CASTPTEYYGYTF. CDR3 nucleotide sequence: TGTGCCAGTACGCCAACCGAGTACTATGGCTACACCTTC.

V usage is TRBV18 and J usage is TRBJ2-1, with D possibly matching TRBD1 (6 bases). V was pared by 0 bases and J by 6 bases, with 9 bases between. Germline V gives CDR1 KGHSH, CDR2 LQKENI. This CDR3 spans 14 amino acids. The CDR3 DNA follows: TGTGCCAGCTCACCACCGGGGGCGGTCAATGAGCAGTTCTTC. This sequence encodes CASSPPGAVNEQFF.

This rearrangement joins TRBV14 to TRBJ2-7; weak D call: TRBD2 (6 bases). Germline V gives CDR1 SGHDN, CDR2 FVKESK. This CDR3 region has 15 residues. V lost 4 bases, J lost 8 bases, and 21 bases lay in between. CDR3 nucleotides: TGTGCCAGCAGCCCGCGGGGCCAGATCCTACGAAAGCAGTACTTC. Translating gives CASSPRGQILRKQYF.

The chain uses TRBV19 and TRBJ2-3; 10 bases map to TRBD2. Trimming removed 4 bases from V and 4 bases from J; junction bases left unmatched: 20. The CDR3 length is 20 residues. CDR1 and CDR2 (germline): LNHDA, SQIVND (reference sequence). Written as DNA, the CDR3 is TGTGCCAGTAGTACCGGAATGGGGCTAGCGGGAGCCCGCGGGGCAGATACGCAGTATTTT. It yields the protein CASSTGMGLAGARGADTQYF.

The chain uses TRBV28 and TRBJ2-7, with a possible D match to TRBD2 (5 bases). Trimming pared 6 bases from V and 3 bases from J, leaving 12 bases between. The CDR3 sequence is 13 residues long. Germline V gene sequence: CDR1 MDHEN, CDR2 SYDVKM. In DNA, the CDR3 is TGTGCCAGCAGCTTGGACTCTGACTACGAGCAGTACTTC. This codes for CASSLDSDYEQYF.

This chain uses TRBV29-1 with TRBJ1-2, with D unclear. In germline, CDR1 is SQVTM, CDR2 ANQGSEA. V dropped 2 bases and J dropped 2 bases, with 12 bases sitting between them. The CDR3 has 14 amino acids. CDR3 amino acids: CSVEPSVGNYGYTF. The CDR3 DNA sequence: TGCAGCGTTGAACCTAGCGTTGGGAACTATGGCTACACCTTC.

The rearrangement joins TRBV9 to TRBJ2-1, with a possible D match to TRBD2 (5 bases). Trimming removed 0 bases at V and 0 bases at J, with 7 bases between. The germline V gene has CDR1 SGDLS and CDR2 YYNGEE. This CDR3 spans 15 amino acids. The CDR3 reads CASSVGAASYNEQFF. The CDR3 coding sequence is TGTGCCAGCAGCGTAGGAGCGGCCTCCTACAATGAGCAGTTCTTC.

The gene calls are TRBV7-6 and TRBJ2-5; D is ambiguous. Germline V gene data show CDR1 as SGHVS and CDR2 as FNYEAQ. V was pared by 2 bases and J by 5 bases, with 18 bases between. The CDR3 loop spans 16 amino acids. CDR3: CASSLNLPVELETQYF. The CDR3 nucleotides are TGTGCCAGCAGCTTAAACCTCCCGGTAGAGTTGGAGACCCAGTACTTC. The variable domain in full, completed from reference TRBV7-6 and TRBJ2-5, reads GAGVSQSPRYKVTKRGQDVALRCDPISGHVSLYWYRQALGQGPEFLTYFNYEAQQDKSGLPNDRFSAERPEGSISTLTIQRTEQRDSAMYRCASSLNLPVELETQYFGPGTRLLVL.

The chain combines TRBV7-9 with TRBJ2-3, with D unclear. Germline V CDR1 and CDR2: SEHNR, FQNEAQ (reference sequence). The CDR3 is made up of 14 amino acids. The V gene lost 5 bases and the J gene lost 3 bases, with 12 bases spanning the gap. The CDR3 DNA is TGTGCCAGCAGCCCTCTAGTAGTGACAGATACGCAGTATTTT. It encodes CASSPLVVTDTQYF. Full variable domain (outside the CDR3, taken from reference TRBV7-9 and TRBJ2-3): DTGVSQNPRHKITKRGQNVTFRCDPISEHNRLYWYRQTLGQGPEFLTYFQNEAQLEKSRLLSDRFSAERPKGSFSTLEIQRTEQGDSAMYLCASSPLVVTDTQYFGPGTRLTVL.

The chain carries TRBV28 and TRBJ2-7; 7 bases match TRBD1. The germline gives CDR1 MDHEN, CDR2 SYDVKM. V lost 7 bases and J lost 3; bases outside the gene matches: 6. The CDR3 has 13 amino acids. DNA of the CDR3: TGTGCCAGCACCAGGGACAGCGTCTACGAGCAGTACTTC. This sequence encodes CASTRDSVYEQYF. The full variable domain, its missing parts supplied by reference TRBV28 and TRBJ2-7, is DVKVTQSSRYLVKRTGEKVFLECVQDMDHENMFWYRQDPGLGLRLIYFSYDVKMKEKGDIPEGYSVSREKKERFSLILESASTNQTSMYLCASTRDSVYEQYFGPGTRLTVT.

V usage is TRBV7-9 and J usage is TRBJ1-5, with D unresolved. Trimming took off 1 base at V and 0 bases at J, with 4 bases between the two ends. Germline V gives CDR1 SEHNR, CDR2 FQNEAQ (reference sequence). The CDR3 extends over 14 amino acids. The CDR3 region is CASSLGYSNQPQHF. The CDR3 nucleotides are TGTGCCAGCAGCTTAGGTTATAGCAATCAGCCCCAGCATTTT.

This sequence joins TRBV6-4 and TRBJ2-1; 7 nucleotides agree with TRBD2. V dropped 0 bases and J dropped 7; count of bases not matched to a gene: 9. CDR3 size: 16 residues. Germline CDR1 reads MRHNA; CDR2 reads SNTAGT. The CDR3 bases are TGTGCCAGCAGTGACTCGGCTAGCGGAGGGGCTAATGAGCAGTTCTTC. The encoded protein is CASSDSASGGANEQFF.

This clone was recorded only once. CDR3 DNA sequence: TGTGCCTGGAGTGTTTCATCCTACGAGCAGTACTTC. Protein product: CAWSVSSYEQYF. This chain links TRBV30 with TRBJ2-7; D is undetermined. From germline, CDR1 is GTSNPN and CDR2 SVGIG (reference sequence). CDR3 length equals 12 residues. Trimming pared 0 bases from V and 1 base from J, leaving 4 bases between.

This clone has a single count. Here the CDR3 reads CASSEGVAGDYEQYF. CDR3 nucleotide sequence: TGTGCCAGCAGTGAAGGGGTAGCGGGGGACTACGAGCAGTACTTC. V is TRBV6-1 and J is TRBJ2-5; 9 nucleotides match TRBD2. The J call may be in error: the DNA end matches TRBJ2-7 better. CDR1 is MNHNS and CDR2 is SASEGT in the germline V gene. The CDR3 has 15 amino acids.

A single count supports this clone. V and J are TRBV7-2 and TRBJ1-2; TRBD1 matches 7 bases. Germline V gene lookup returns CDR1 SGHTA and CDR2 FQGNSA. The CDR3 covers 18 residues. Trimming at V came to 1 base and at J to 0 bases, leaving 11 bases not matched to a gene. In DNA, the CDR3 is TGTGCCAGCAGCTTAGTTCAGCCGCGACAGGGAGCTAACTATGGCTACACCTTC. Its translation is CASSLVQPRQGANYGYTF.

This clone appeared a few times. CDR3 in amino acids: CAWSLQGSTEAFF. The CDR3 region has the DNA TGTGCCTGGAGTTTACAGGGGTCCACTGAAGCTTTCTTT. The chain links TRBV30 to TRBJ1-1; 7 nucleotides line up with TRBD1. The CDR3 spans 13 residues. Trimming removed 2 bases from V and 4 bases from J; junction bases left unmatched: 4. Germline lookup yields CDR1 GTSNPN and CDR2 SVGIG (reference sequence).

This sequence joins TRBV15 and TRBJ2-2; D remains ambiguous. This CDR3 spans 15 amino acids. V lost 5 bases and J 0 bases, leaving 10 bases between the germline ends. Per the germline V gene, CDR1 is LNHNV and CDR2 is YYDKDF (reference sequence). The CDR3 here is CATSGRIANTGELFF. CDR3 DNA: TGTGCCACCAGCGGTCGTATAGCGAACACCGGGGAGCTGTTTTTT.